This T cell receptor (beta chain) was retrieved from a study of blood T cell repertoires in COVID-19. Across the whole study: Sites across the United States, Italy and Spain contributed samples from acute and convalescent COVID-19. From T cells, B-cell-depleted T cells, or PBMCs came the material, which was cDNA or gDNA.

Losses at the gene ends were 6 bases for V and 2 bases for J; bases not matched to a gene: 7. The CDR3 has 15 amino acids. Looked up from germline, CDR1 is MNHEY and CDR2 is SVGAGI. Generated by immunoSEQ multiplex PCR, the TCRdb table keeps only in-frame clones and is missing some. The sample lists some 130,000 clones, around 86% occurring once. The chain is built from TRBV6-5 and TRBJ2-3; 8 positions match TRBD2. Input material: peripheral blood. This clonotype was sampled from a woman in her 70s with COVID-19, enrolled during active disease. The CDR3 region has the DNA TGTGCCAGCAGCCGCGGGGGGACCAACACAGATACGCAGTATTTT. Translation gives CASSRGGTNTDTQYF.